These T cell receptor beta chains were read from a single sample in a study of blood T cell repertoires in COVID-19. The assay was immunoSEQ multiplex PCR, and TCRdb's table has in-frame clones only and misses some. The sample includes roughly 1,300 clones, approximately 94% seen only once; the top ten take under 2.5%. Source material: peripheral blood. These receptors all stem from a human donor in a cohort sampled during active COVID-19. The CDR3 runs from the conserved cysteine through the conserved F or W. Fields, in order: clone size, J gene, V gene, CDR3 protein. Not every row has a clone size; where given, it reads once, few, many or a size class.

>-|TRBJ1-3|TRBV7-2
CASSFGQGSGNTIYF
>-|TRBJ2-4|TRBV7-9
CASSPVDSDLAKNIQYF
>-|TRBJ1-1|TRBV7-2
CASSLAGGISEAFF
>-|TRBJ2-1|TRBV7-2
CASSLFPIGQLKYNEQFF
>-|TRBJ1-5|TRBV4-3
CASSQDRGVDQPQHF
>-|TRBJ1-3|TRBV3-1/TRBV3-2
CASSRAGSGNTIYF
>once|TRBJ2-1|TRBV19
CASSPQGSLTPSSYNEQFF
>-|TRBJ2-7|TRBV4-2
CASSQGRRPGEQYF
>-|TRBJ1-6|TRBV10-3
CAMRQGNSPLHF
>-|TRBJ2-7|TRBV6-2/TRBV6-3
CASSTLQGASYEQYF
>-|TRBJ2-7|TRBV4-3
CASSQDVAAPYEQYF
>-|TRBJ1-2|TRBV27
CASRFTGGEGGYTF
>-|TRBJ1-2|TRBV2
CASRASTGANYGYTF
>-|TRBJ2-2|TRBV3-1/TRBV3-2
CASTLTSGANTGELFF
>-|TRBJ2-3|TRBV7-9
CASSAKTGYEVSNTDTQYF
>-|TRBJ1-2|TRBV25-1
CASSESGLVGGIYGYTF
>-|TRBJ2-7|TRBV7-8
CATKGALSSYEQYF
>-|TRBJ2-5|TRBV27
CATWGAGEETQYF
>-|TRBJ2-1|TRBV7-9
CASSLAVAGGLYNEQFF